The present T cell receptor (beta chain) was sequenced within a study of blood T cell repertoires in COVID-19. Background on the study: The analysed material was cDNA or gDNA that came from T cells, B-cell-depleted T cells, or PBMCs.

Under the authors' procedure: Researchers report that nucleated cell counts were estimated from reference gene primer amplification. Profiled with immunoSEQ multiplex PCR; TCRdb holds only in-frame clones, not every one. The V and J calls and clone size were taken over from that table, and D and trimming were inferred from the DNA. The table records 40,000 to 50,000 clones, roughly nine tenths of them present only once. This CDR3 is built from 15 residues. Germline V gene sequence: CDR1 MGHDK, CDR2 SYGVNS. Trimming pared 4 bases from V and 5 bases from J, leaving 18 bases between. The clonotype originates from a man aged 45 to 65 with active COVID-19. This sequence joins TRBV25-1 and TRBJ2-7; D is ambiguous. Sequenced: peripheral blood. This CDR3 reads CASSGSLALGNEQYF. The CDR3 DNA reads TGTGCCAGCAGTGGAAGTCTCGCTCTGGGCAACGAGCAGTACTTC.